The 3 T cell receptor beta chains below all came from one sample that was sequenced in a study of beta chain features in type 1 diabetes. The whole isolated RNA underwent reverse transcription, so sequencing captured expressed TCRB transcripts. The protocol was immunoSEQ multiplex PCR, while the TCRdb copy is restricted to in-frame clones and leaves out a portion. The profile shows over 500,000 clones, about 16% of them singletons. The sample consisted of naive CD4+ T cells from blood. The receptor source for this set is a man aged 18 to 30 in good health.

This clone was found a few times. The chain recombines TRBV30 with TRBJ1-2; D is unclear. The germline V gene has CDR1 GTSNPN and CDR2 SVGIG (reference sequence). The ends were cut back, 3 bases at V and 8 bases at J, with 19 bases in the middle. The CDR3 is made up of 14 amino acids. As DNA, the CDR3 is TGTGCCTGGAGGGCGGCTGGGGTTCTTTGGGGCTACACCTTC. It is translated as CAWRAAGVLWGYTF.

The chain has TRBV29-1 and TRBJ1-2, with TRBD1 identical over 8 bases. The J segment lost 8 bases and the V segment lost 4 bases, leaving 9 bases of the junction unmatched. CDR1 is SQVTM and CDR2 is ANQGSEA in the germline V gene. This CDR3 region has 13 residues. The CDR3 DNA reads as TGCAGCGTTGGAACAGGGGGAGTTGGAGGCTACACCTTC. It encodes CSVGTGGVGGYTF.

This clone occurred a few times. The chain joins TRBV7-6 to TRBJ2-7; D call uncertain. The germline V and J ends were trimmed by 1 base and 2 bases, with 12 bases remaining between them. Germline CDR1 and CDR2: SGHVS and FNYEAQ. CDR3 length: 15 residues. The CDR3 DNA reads TGTGCCAGCAGCTTAGAAGGTTACAGTACCTACGAGCAGTACTTC. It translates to CASSLEGYSTYEQYF.